A selection of T cell receptor beta chains follows, all from one sample in a study of CD8 T cells in ankylosing spondylitis. TCRdb redid the calling of the 5' RACE reads with MiXCR, one entry per CDR3 protein. The sample holds about 330,000 distinct CDR3 sequences, roughly 8% seen once. Sequences were obtained from blood, either unsorted or a sorted T cell fraction (not recorded which). These receptors were collected from a male donor with ankylosing spondylitis. CDR3s include the opening cysteine and the closing phenylalanine or tryptophan. The D gene is left open where the match is weak.

v_gene: TRBV12-3/TRBV12-4; d_gene: .; CDR3aa: CASSSDPVRQYF
v_gene: TRBV7-9; d_gene: .; CDR3aa: CASSPPGPGVSISEQYF
v_gene: TRBV11-1; d_gene: TRBD2; CDR3aa: CASSSAHWREVQARTDTQYF
v_gene: TRBV14; d_gene: .; CDR3aa: CASSQGVEVTEAFF
v_gene: TRBV29-1; d_gene: .; CDR3aa: CSVGPRQNPADEQFF
v_gene: TRBV6-1; d_gene: TRBD1; CDR3aa: CASRPQGAVTGELFF
v_gene: TRBV29-1; d_gene: TRBD1; CDR3aa: CSSSDRVQETQYF
v_gene: TRBV5-1; d_gene: .; CDR3aa: CASSISPDQPQHF
v_gene: TRBV5-1; d_gene: .; CDR3aa: CASSLALEYHYNEQFF
v_gene: TRBV29-1; d_gene: TRBD1; CDR3aa: CSVTRQGIAYEQYF
v_gene: TRBV6-2/TRBV6-3; d_gene: .; CDR3aa: CASGGTGETQYF
v_gene: TRBV20-1; d_gene: TRBD2; CDR3aa: CSAGLAGVGPYEQYF
v_gene: TRBV5-1; d_gene: .; CDR3aa: CASSLDPASSGNTIYF
v_gene: TRBV2; d_gene: TRBD1; CDR3aa: CASSADRAYGYTF
v_gene: TRBV21-1; d_gene: .; CDR3aa: CASSNSGGSYEQYF
v_gene: TRBV6-5; d_gene: .; CDR3aa: CASSRTLQETQYF
v_gene: TRBV28; d_gene: .; CDR3aa: CASRPRADEQYF
v_gene: TRBV12-3/TRBV12-4; d_gene: TRBD1; CDR3aa: CASSRQGTQETQYF
v_gene: TRBV20-1; d_gene: .; CDR3aa: CSASLPGPPYEQYF
v_gene: TRBV15; d_gene: .; CDR3aa: CATSRTLGRQQETQYF
v_gene: TRBV7-6; d_gene: TRBD2; CDR3aa: CASSLRGRESLYNEQFF
v_gene: TRBV7-2; d_gene: .; CDR3aa: CASSPPRGAGNTIYF
v_gene: TRBV28; d_gene: .; CDR3aa: CASVQGNEKLFF
v_gene: TRBV7-8; d_gene: TRBD1; CDR3aa: CASSQNRDRGTEAFF
v_gene: TRBV11-2; d_gene: .; CDR3aa: CASSKGSWVETQYF
v_gene: TRBV2; d_gene: .; CDR3aa: CASSDVGLDLCEQFF
v_gene: TRBV5-1; d_gene: .; CDR3aa: CASSKEALNTEAFF
v_gene: TRBV7-9; d_gene: TRBD2; CDR3aa: CASSIVTSGSTYEQYF
v_gene: TRBV2; d_gene: TRBD2; CDR3aa: CASRAGLAAIVLTF
v_gene: TRBV2; d_gene: TRBD2; CDR3aa: CASRLAETYEQYF
v_gene: TRBV7-2; d_gene: .; CDR3aa: CASSLGQGHEQFF
v_gene: TRBV6-1; d_gene: TRBD1; CDR3aa: CASSPGRATGVVRGYTF
v_gene: TRBV18; d_gene: TRBD2; CDR3aa: CASSPGLAGGMDTQYF